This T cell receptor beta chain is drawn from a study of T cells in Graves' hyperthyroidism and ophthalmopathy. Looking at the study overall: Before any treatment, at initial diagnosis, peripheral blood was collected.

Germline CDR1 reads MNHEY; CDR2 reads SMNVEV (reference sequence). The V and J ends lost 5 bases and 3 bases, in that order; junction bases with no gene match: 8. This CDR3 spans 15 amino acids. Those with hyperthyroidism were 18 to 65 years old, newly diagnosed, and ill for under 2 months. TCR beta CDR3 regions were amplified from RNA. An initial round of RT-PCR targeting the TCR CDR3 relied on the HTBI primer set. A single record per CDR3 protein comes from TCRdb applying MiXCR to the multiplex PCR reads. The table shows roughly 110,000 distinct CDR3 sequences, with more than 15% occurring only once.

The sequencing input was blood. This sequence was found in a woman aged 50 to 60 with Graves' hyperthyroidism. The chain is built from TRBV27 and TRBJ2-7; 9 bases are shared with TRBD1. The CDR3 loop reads CASSRYPGQGYEQYF. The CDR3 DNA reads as TGTGCCAGCAGTAGATATCCGGGACAGGGCTACGAGCAGTACTTC.